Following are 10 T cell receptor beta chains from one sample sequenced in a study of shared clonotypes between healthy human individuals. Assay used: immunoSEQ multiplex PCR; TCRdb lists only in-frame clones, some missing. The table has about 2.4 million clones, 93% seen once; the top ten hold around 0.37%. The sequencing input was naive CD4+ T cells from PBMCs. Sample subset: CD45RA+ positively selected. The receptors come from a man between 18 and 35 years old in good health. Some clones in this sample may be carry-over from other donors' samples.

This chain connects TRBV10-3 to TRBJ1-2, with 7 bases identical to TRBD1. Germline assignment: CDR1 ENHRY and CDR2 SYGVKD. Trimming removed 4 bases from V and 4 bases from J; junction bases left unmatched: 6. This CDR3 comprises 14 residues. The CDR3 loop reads CAISGQGNGYGYTF. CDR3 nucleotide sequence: TGTGCCATCAGTGGACAGGGAAATGGCTATGGCTACACCTTC.

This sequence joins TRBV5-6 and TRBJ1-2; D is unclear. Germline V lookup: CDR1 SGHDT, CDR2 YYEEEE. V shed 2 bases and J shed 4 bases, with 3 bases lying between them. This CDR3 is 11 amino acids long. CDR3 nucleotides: TGTGCCAGCAGCTTAACCTATGGCTACACCTTC. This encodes CASSLTYGYTF.

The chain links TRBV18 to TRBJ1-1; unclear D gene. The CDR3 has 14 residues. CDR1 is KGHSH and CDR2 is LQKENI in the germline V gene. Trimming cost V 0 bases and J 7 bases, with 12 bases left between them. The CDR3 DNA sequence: TGTGCCAGCTCACCACCGAGTATCGGGATTGAAGCTTTCTTT. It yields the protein CASSPPSIGIEAFF.

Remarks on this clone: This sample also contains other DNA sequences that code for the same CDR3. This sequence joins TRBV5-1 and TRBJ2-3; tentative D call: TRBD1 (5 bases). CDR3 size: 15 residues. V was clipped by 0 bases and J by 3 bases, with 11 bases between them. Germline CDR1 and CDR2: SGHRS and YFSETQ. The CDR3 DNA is TGCGCCAGCAGCTTGGAAGGGCCAGGGACAGATACGCAGTATTTT. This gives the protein CASSLEGPGTDTQYF.

The DNA for the CDR3 is TGTGCCAGCAGCTTTCCCAGGGAGAGGCACCGCCGCTCCGACTACGAGCAGTACTTC. This encodes CASSFPRERHRRSDYEQYF. The V call is TRBV11-2, the J call TRBJ2-7; D may match TRBD1 or TRBD2 (5 bases each). The CDR3 spans 19 residues. The V and J ends lost 3 bases and 3 bases respectively, with 27 bases between them. CDR1 and CDR2 from the germline V gene are SGHAT and FQNNGV.

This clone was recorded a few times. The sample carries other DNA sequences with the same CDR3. As DNA, the CDR3 is TGTGCCAGCAGCTCGGACGGGAACTATGGCTACACCTTC. This gives the protein CASSSDGNYGYTF. The V gene is TRBV5-4, the J gene TRBJ1-2; D is ambiguous. This CDR3 comprises 13 residues. Germline loops: CDR1 SGHNT, CDR2 YYREEE (reference sequence). V lost 3 bases and J lost 2, with 8 bases in between.

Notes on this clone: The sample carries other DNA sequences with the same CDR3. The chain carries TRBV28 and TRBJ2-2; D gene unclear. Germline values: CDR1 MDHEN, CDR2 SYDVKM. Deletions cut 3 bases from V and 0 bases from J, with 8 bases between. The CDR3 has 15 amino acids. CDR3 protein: CASSFGGANTGELFF. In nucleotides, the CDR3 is TGTGCCAGCAGTTTTGGCGGCGCGAACACCGGGGAGCTGTTTTTT.

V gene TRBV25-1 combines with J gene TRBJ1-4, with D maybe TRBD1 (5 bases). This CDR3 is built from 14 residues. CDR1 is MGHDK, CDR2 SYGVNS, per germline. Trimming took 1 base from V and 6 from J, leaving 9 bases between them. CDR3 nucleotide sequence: TGTGCCAGCAGTGAATTTTGGGGGGATGAAAAACTGTTTTTT. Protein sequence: CASSEFWGDEKLFF.

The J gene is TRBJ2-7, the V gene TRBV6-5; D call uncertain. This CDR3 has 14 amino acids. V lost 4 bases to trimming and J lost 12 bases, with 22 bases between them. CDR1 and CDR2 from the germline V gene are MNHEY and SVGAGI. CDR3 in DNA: TGTGCCAGCAGTTCCAGTAACGGGCCTGGTGATGGGTACTTC. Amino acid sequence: CASSSSNGPGDGYF.

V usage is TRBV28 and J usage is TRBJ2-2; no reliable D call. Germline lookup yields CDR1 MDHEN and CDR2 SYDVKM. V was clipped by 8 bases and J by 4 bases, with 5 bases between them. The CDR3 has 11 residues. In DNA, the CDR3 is TGTGCCAGCCGGAGCACCGGGGAGCTGTTTTTT. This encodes CASRSTGELFF.